Below, one T cell receptor (beta chain) is given with its context. For TCRbeta, the library was prepared with unique molecular identifiers. A single record per CDR3 protein comes from TCRdb applying MiXCR to the PCR reads. The sample yields approximately 980,000 distinct CDR3 sequences, 25% to 35% seen once. The data originate from a study of T-cell reconstitution after alpha-beta-depleted transplantation in children. This CDR3 has 10 amino acids. CDR1 and CDR2 (germline): WSHSY, SAAADI. V shed 10 bases and J shed 9 bases, with 10 bases lying between them. The sample was PBMCs, mostly from graft donor cells, taken 360 days after TCRalphabeta/CD19-depleted stem cell transplant. The V call is TRBV10-2, the J call TRBJ2-1; D is possibly TRBD2 (6 bases). The clonotype originates from a boy younger than two who had a stem cell transplant for SCID, so the T cells may come from the graft donor. CDR3 sequence (DNA): TGCGCCACCGGGGGTACTGAGCAGTTCTTC. Translation: CATGGTEQFF.